The sequence of this T cell receptor (beta chain) was determined in a study of blood T cell repertoires in COVID-19. On the study more broadly: From the United States, Italy and Spain came samples of acute and convalescent COVID-19. T cells, B-cell-depleted T cells, or PBMCs provided the cDNA or gDNA that served as material.

Germline V gene sequence: CDR1 SEHNR, CDR2 FQNEAQ (reference sequence). Trimming shortened V by 3 bases and J by 7 bases, and 10 bases separated the two germline ends. The CDR3 is 14 amino acids. Those enrolled in Seattle joined during active infection and were followed longitudinally afterward. Profiling relied on immunoSEQ multiplex PCR, and the TCRdb table lists in-frame clones only, not all of them. The table has approximately 440,000 clones, about 91% seen once; the top ten hold roughly an eighth. The V and J genes are TRBV7-9 and TRBJ1-6, with D perhaps TRBD1 (6 bases). This receptor was obtained from a woman aged 45-65 years with COVID-19, enrolled during active disease. Source material: peripheral blood. CDR3 loop: CASSFDRGNSPLHF. CDR3 in DNA: TGTGCCAGCAGCTTCGATAGGGGGAATTCACCCCTCCACTTT.